This T cell receptor beta chain was obtained from a study of beta chain features in type 1 diabetes. General study points: Researchers report that Type 1 diabetes patients had moderately but significantly shorter TCRB CDR3s across all four CD4+ subsets. With patients and controls alike, PCR might favor shorter templates to an equal degree.

Concerning this clone: Its specificity is unknown.

A single heparinised blood sample, averaging approximately 0.12 L, was obtained per donor. Each population that was sorted was more than 98% pure. Since all of the isolated RNA was reverse transcribed, expressed TCRB transcripts were what got sequenced. Assay used: immunoSEQ multiplex PCR; TCRdb lists only in-frame clones, some missing. The sample holds around 250,000 clones, roughly 14% seen once. The CDR3 has 13 amino acids. Germline lookup yields CDR1 MNHEY and CDR2 SVGAGI. V dropped 6 bases and J dropped 5; count of bases not matched to a gene: 7. The rearrangement joins TRBV6-5 to TRBJ2-7, with 7 bases aligning to TRBD1. Material for sequencing was naive CD4+ T cells from blood. This sequence originates from a man under 40 with type 1 diabetes. The DNA for the CDR3 is TGTGCCAGCAGCCGGACAGGAGGCGACGAGCAGTACTTC. This encodes CASSRTGGDEQYF.